A single sample is the source of the 13 T cell receptor beta chains below, sequenced in a study of T cell responses to AZD1222 COVID-19 vaccine. Measured with immunoSEQ multiplex PCR; TCRdb has only the in-frame clones, and not every one. The profile shows roughly 120,000 clones, approximately 83% of them singletons. The starting material was peripheral blood, obtained on day 0 of AZD1222 vaccination. These receptors came from an adult in good health.

The CDR3 DNA reads TGCGCCAGCAGCCAAGATTGGATACAGAACAATCAGCCCCAGCATTTT. This sequence encodes CASSQDWIQNNQPQHF. The chain combines TRBV4-1 with TRBJ1-5; D gene unclear. Germline-derived CDR1 and CDR2 are MGHRA and YSYEKL. The CDR3 runs to 16 residues. Trimming took 0 bases from V and 3 from J, leaving 12 bases between them.

The chain has TRBV7-7 and TRBJ1-1; no clear D. V was clipped by 5 bases and J by 2 bases, with 12 bases between them. Germline V lookup: CDR1 SSHAT, CDR2 FNYEAQ (reference sequence). The CDR3 is made up of 14 amino acids. The CDR3 DNA sequence: TGTGCCAGCAGCCCCCTAGCTGTAAACACTGAAGCTTTCTTT. This encodes CASSPLAVNTEAFF.

This clone was detected a few times. This chain connects TRBV5-1 to TRBJ1-1; 8 positions match TRBD1. The CDR3 is 14 residues long. Trimming cost V 5 bases and J 4 bases; bases outside gene matches: 7. Germline V gene data show CDR1 as SGHRS and CDR2 as YFSETQ. CDR3 nucleotides: TGCGCCAGCAGTTCGAGGACAGGGCTCACTGAAGCTTTCTTT. This gives the protein CASSSRTGLTEAFF.

In regard to this clone: The junction and the germline gene differ at one end; a read error may be behind it. CDR3 residues: CAWSVSSVPTF. CDR3 nucleotide sequence: TGTGCCTGGAGTGTTTCCTCAGTGCCTACCTTC. This sequence joins TRBV30 and TRBJ2-7; D unresolved. The germline CDR1 and CDR2 sequences are GTSNPN and SVGIG (reference sequence). This CDR3 spans 11 amino acids.

This clone was seen only once. This chain uses TRBV18 with TRBJ1-4, with TRBD1 as a possible D gene (5 bases). The length of the CDR3 is 16 residues. The germline CDR1 and CDR2 sequences are KGHSH and LQKENI. V was cut by 4 bases and J by 2 bases, with 14 bases left in between. The CDR3 DNA reads TGTGCCAGCTCACAAAATAGGGGAAGCACTAATGAAAAACTGTTTTTT. It specifies CASSQNRGSTNEKLFF.

This chain connects TRBV30 to TRBJ1-5; possibly TRBD1 for D (6 bases). The V gene lost 0 bases and the J gene lost 9 bases, with 12 bases spanning the gap. This CDR3 comprises 13 residues. Germline V lookup: CDR1 GTSNPN, CDR2 SVGIG (reference sequence). The CDR3 DNA reads as TGTGCCTGGAGTGTAGGGGGGATTCGGCCCCAGCATTTT. This sequence encodes CAWSVGGIRPQHF.

The J gene is TRBJ2-3, the V gene TRBV28; D perhaps matches TRBD1 (8 bases). The CDR3 covers 16 residues. CDR1 is MDHEN and CDR2 is SYDVKM in the germline V gene. Trimming removed 5 bases from V and 7 bases from J, with 22 bases in between. The CDR3 sequence: CASSPLYRGGPHTQYF. CDR3 in DNA: TGTGCCAGCAGTCCACTCTACAGGGGGGGCCCTCATACGCAGTATTTT.

This chain uses TRBV6-5 with TRBJ1-5; TRBD1 aligns across 10 bases. This CDR3 spans 14 amino acids. V gave up 6 bases and J gave up 7 bases; unmatched junction bases: 6. Germline lookup yields CDR1 MNHEY and CDR2 SVGAGI. The CDR3 sequence: CASSQTGGRQPQHF. The CDR3 DNA reads as TGTGCCAGCAGCCAGACAGGGGGCAGACAGCCCCAGCATTTT.

This clone was picked up a small number of times. Other DNA variants within this sample encode the same CDR3. J is TRBJ1-2 and V is TRBV19, with D unclear. CDR1 and CDR2 from the germline V gene are LNHDA and SQIVND (reference sequence). The V end lost 4 bases, the J end lost 1 base, and 4 bases lay between the germline ends. The CDR3 length is 12 residues. CDR3 bases: TGTGCCAGTAGTAGGGGTAACTATGGCTACACCTTC. It yields the protein CASSRGNYGYTF.

The J gene is TRBJ1-3, the V gene TRBV18; tentative D call: TRBD1 (5 bases). The CDR3 is 14 residues long. The germline CDR1 and CDR2 sequences are KGHSH and LQKENI. Deletions cut 6 bases from V and 8 bases from J, with 17 bases between. The CDR3 DNA follows: TGTGCCAGCTCTCCGCTGGACACGAAAGACACCATATATTTT. Translation gives CASSPLDTKDTIYF.

The J gene is TRBJ1-4, the V gene TRBV5-1; TRBD1 aligns across 7 bases. V shed 5 bases and J 7 bases; nucleotides not matched to a gene: 17. This CDR3 spans 17 amino acids. Germline CDR1 and CDR2: SGHRS and YFSETQ. CDR3 sequence: CASRARGDLNSGEKLFF. CDR3 coding DNA: TGCGCCAGCAGGGCCAGGGGGGATCTAAATTCAGGTGAAAAACTGTTTTTT. The full variable domain, in which reference TRBV5-1 and TRBJ1-4 provide the parts outside the CDR3, is KAGVTQTPRYLIKTRGQQVTLSCSPISGHRSVSWYQQTPGQGLQFLFEYFSETQRNKGNFPGRFSGRQFSNSRSEMNVSTLELGDSALYLCASRARGDLNSGEKLFFGSGTQLSVL.

This sequence joins TRBV6-2 or TRBV6-3 and TRBJ2-3; 11 bases are a match to TRBD2. Germline assignment: CDR1 MNHEY and CDR2 SVGEGT. This CDR3 is built from 16 residues. Trimming cost V 2 bases and J 6 bases; bases outside gene matches: 7. CDR3 nucleotides: TGTGCCAGCAGTTACCCCGGGGTAGCGGGAGGGGATACGCAGTATTTT. It yields the protein CASSYPGVAGGDTQYF.

This clone appeared a single time. This chain uses TRBV20-1 with TRBJ2-3; D unclear. CDR3 length: 13 amino acids. The ends were cut back, 3 bases at V and 7 bases at J, with 14 bases in the middle. The germline gives CDR1 DFQATT, CDR2 SNEGSKA (reference sequence). The chain's CDR3 is CSASGPPEHTQYF. CDR3 nucleotides: TGCAGTGCTAGTGGACCGCCCGAACATACGCAGTATTTT.